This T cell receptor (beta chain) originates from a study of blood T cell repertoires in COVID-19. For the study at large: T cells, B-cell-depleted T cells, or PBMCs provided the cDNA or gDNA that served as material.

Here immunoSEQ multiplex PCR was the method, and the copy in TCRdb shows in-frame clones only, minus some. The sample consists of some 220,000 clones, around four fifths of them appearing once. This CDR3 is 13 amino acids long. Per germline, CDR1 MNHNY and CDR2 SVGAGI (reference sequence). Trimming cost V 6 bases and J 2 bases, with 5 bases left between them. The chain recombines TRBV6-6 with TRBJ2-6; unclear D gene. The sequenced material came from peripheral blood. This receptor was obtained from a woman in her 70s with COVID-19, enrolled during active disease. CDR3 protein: CASSPTGANVLTF. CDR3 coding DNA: TGTGCCAGCAGCCCCACTGGGGCCAACGTCCTGACTTTC.